One sample yielded the 15 T cell receptor beta chains listed below, sequenced in a study of blood T cells in healthy people across ages. Together with a sample-barcoded 5' primer, a J-beta primer mix was included in a second PCR lasting roughly 6 to 12 cycles. TCRdb re-analysed the 5' RACE reads in MiXCR, keeping a single row per CDR3 protein. Among hundreds of thousands of distinct CDR3 sequences listed, 49% were seen once. Material for sequencing was blood. These receptors originate from a woman aged 55 to 70 in good health.

This chain joins TRBV20-1 and TRBJ2-1; D unresolved. The CDR3 length is 14 residues. Germline CDR1 DFQATT, CDR2 SNEGSKA (reference sequence). V lost 0 bases and J lost 3, with 9 bases in between. CDR3 DNA: TGCAGTGCTAGAGATGGCCGGGTCTACAATGAGCAGTTCTTC. Encoded protein: CSARDGRVYNEQFF.

This clonotype was observed a handful of times. This chain joins TRBV7-2 and TRBJ2-7; D possibly matches TRBD1 or TRBD2 (5 bases each). This CDR3 region has 18 residues. Germline CDR1 is SGHTA and CDR2 is FQGNSA. Trimming left V 0 bases short and J 2 bases short, with 20 bases between. Written as DNA, the CDR3 is TGTGCCAGCAGCTTAGCTCAAAGCAGGGACGGCTTCACCTACGAGCAGTACTTC. Translated, it gives CASSLAQSRDGFTYEQYF.

There are a few counts of this clonotype. CDR3 bases: TGTGCCAGCAGCAAAGGGGGGGCAGGGAACAATGAGCAGTTCTTC. It encodes CASSKGGAGNNEQFF. The chain carries TRBV21-1 and TRBJ2-1; no DNA check was done on the table's D call, TRBD1. TRBV21-1 is a recognized pseudogene. This CDR3 contains 15 residues.

V gene TRBV7-2 combines with J gene TRBJ2-5; 8 bases fit TRBD1. CDR3 length: 15 residues. J lost 4 bases, V lost 5 bases, and 9 bases had no gene match. CDR1 is SGHTA, CDR2 FQGNSA, per germline. CDR3 nucleotide sequence: TGTGCCAGCAGCACTGGACAGGGTAGGGGAGAGACCCAGTACTTC. Its translation is CASSTGQGRGETQYF.

This CDR3 reads CASSPTDRVATFF. As DNA, the CDR3 is TGTGCCAGCAGCCCAACCGACAGGGTCGCGACTTTCTTT. The chain is built from TRBV7-2 and TRBJ1-1; 7 positions match TRBD1. CDR3 length: 13 residues. Germline V lookup: CDR1 SGHTA, CDR2 FQGNSA. J gave up 12 bases and V 5 bases, and 12 bases lay outside the gene matches.

In regard to this clonotype: A clone one base away is much larger, so this may be a read error. The chain joins TRBV3-1 to TRBJ2-4, with TRBD2 matching over 7 bases. The CDR3 is 15 amino acids. The germline CDR1 and CDR2 sequences are LGHDT and YNNKEL (reference sequence). Trimming removed 2 bases from V and 7 bases from J; junction bases left unmatched: 8. CDR3: CASSQWRERGNIQYF. CDR3 sequence (DNA): TGTGCCAGCAGCCAATGGCGGGAGAGGGGTAACATTCAGTACTTC.

This clonotype was observed a few times. V usage is TRBV3-1 and J usage is TRBJ2-3; 10 positions match TRBD2. Germline-derived CDR1 and CDR2 are LGHDT and YNNKEL (reference sequence). Germline trimming cut 3 bases from V and 2 bases from J; bases unmatched to any gene: 5. CDR3 length: 16 amino acids. The CDR3 spells CASSHRTSGNTDTQYF. The CDR3 DNA sequence: TGTGCCAGCAGCCACCGGACTAGCGGTAACACAGATACGCAGTATTTT.

The rearrangement uses TRBV20-1 and TRBJ1-4, with D perhaps matching TRBD1 (5 bases). Deletions cut 0 bases from V and 7 bases from J, with 18 bases between. Germline V CDR1 and CDR2: DFQATT, SNEGSKA (reference sequence). The CDR3 has 16 amino acids. CDR3 loop: CSARDRRKGSGEKLFF. As DNA, the CDR3 is TGCAGTGCTAGAGATAGGCGTAAGGGGTCGGGTGAAAAACTGTTTTTT.

V gene TRBV29-1 combines with J gene TRBJ2-7; possible D gene TRBD1, 6 bases. The germline CDR1 and CDR2 sequences are SQVTM and ANQGSEA. V was shortened by 6 bases and J by 2 bases, with 14 bases between the two germline ends. The CDR3 is 13 amino acids. The CDR3 sequence: CSVRTVLTYEQYF. In DNA, the CDR3 is TGCAGCGTCCGGACAGTGTTAACCTACGAGCAGTACTTC.

With regard to this clonotype: Relative to the germline gene, one junction end is altered; a read error may explain this. The chain uses TRBV7-9 and TRBJ2-1, with D possibly matching TRBD2 (6 bases). Germline V CDR1 and CDR2: SEHNR, FQNEAQ (reference sequence). This CDR3 contains 18 residues. CDR3 in amino acids: CASSLRWGSGRSCNEQFF. CDR3 nucleotides: TGTGCCAGCAGCCTCAGGTGGGGTAGCGGAAGATCCTGCAATGAGCAGTTCTTC.

Concerning this clonotype: Germline and junction disagree at one end, which may indicate a read error. The chain joins TRBV7-2 to TRBJ2-7, with TRBD2 as a possible D gene (6 bases). The germline CDR1 and CDR2 sequences are SGHTA and FQGNSA. The length of the CDR3 is 14 residues. DNA for the CDR3: TGTGCCGGCAGCTTAGTTTTAAACGGGAGCGAGCAGTACTTC. Encoded protein: CAGSLVLNGSEQYF.

Note on this clonotype: At one boundary the junction diverges from the germline segment, which might be a read error. V usage is TRBV20-1 and J usage is TRBJ2-3, with D unclear. The germline V gene has CDR1 DFQATT and CDR2 SNEGSKA (reference sequence). The CDR3 is 13 amino acids. The DNA for the CDR3 is TGCAGTGCTGGACGAGCCGGCACAGATATGCAGTATTTT. Translating gives CSAGRAGTDMQYF.

The chain recombines TRBV28 with TRBJ1-6; D is possibly TRBD1 (6 bases). The CDR3 sequence is 19 residues long. CDR1 and CDR2 from the germline V gene are MDHEN and SYDVKM. Trimming left V 8 bases short and J 7 bases short, with 30 bases between. For the CDR3, the DNA is TGTGCCAGCGCATATACCGGGACATCCCAAGAATTTGACAATTCACCCCTCCACTTT. Protein product: CASAYTGTSQEFDNSPLHF.

This clonotype came up a few times. This rearrangement joins TRBV7-2 to TRBJ2-5; 8 nucleotides agree with TRBD2. V was clipped by 0 bases and J by 1 base; unmatched bases: 4. CDR1 and CDR2 from the germline V gene are SGHTA and FQGNSA. This CDR3 comprises 16 residues. CDR3 sequence (DNA): TGTGCCAGCAGCTTAGCGGTTACTAGCGGCCAAGAGACCCAGTACTTC. Translating gives CASSLAVTSGQETQYF.

The chain employs TRBV28 and TRBJ1-2, with D uncertain. V was trimmed by 5 bases and J by 4 bases, leaving 14 bases between them. CDR1 and CDR2 (germline): MDHEN, SYDVKM. The CDR3 consists of 14 residues. CDR3 coding DNA: TGTGCCAGCAGTGTAGGCGGGGAGCCCTATGGCTACACCTTC. Encoded protein: CASSVGGEPYGYTF.